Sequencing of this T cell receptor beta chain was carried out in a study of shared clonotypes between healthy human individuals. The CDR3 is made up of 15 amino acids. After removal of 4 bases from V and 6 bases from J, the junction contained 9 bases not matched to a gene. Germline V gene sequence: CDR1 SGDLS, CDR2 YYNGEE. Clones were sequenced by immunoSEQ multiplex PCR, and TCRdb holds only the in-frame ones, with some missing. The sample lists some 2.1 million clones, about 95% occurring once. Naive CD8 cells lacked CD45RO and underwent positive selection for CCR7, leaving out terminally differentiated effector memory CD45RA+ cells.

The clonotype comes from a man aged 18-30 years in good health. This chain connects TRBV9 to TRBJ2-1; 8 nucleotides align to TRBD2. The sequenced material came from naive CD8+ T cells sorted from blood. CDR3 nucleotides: TGTGCCAGCAGCTCCACCGGGACTAGTGGCAATGAGCAGTTCTTC. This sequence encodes CASSSTGTSGNEQFF.